The 24 T cell receptor beta chains below come from one sample, sequenced in a study of cytomegalovirus exposure and HLA in healthy donors. TCRdb's copy holds only in-frame clones and misses some; the assay was immunoSEQ multiplex PCR. The table records 90,000 to 150,000 clones, more than 75% of them present only once. Specimen: PBMCs. The receptor source for this set is a man aged 18 to 35 in good health and CMV-seronegative.

This clone was seen just once. This chain joins TRBV5-4 and TRBJ1-1; D remains unclear. Per the germline V gene, CDR1 is SGHNT and CDR2 is YYREEE (reference sequence). Trimming left V 0 bases short and J 4 bases short, with 16 bases between. The CDR3 is made up of 16 amino acids. CDR3 sequence (DNA): TGTGCCAGCAGCTTGGGTCCCAGTCGGCAGGTCACTGAAGCTTTCTTT. Protein: CASSLGPSRQVTEAFF.

The rearrangement links TRBV7-8 to TRBJ2-6, with 8 positions matching TRBD2. With 5 bases clipped from V and 1 base from J, the junction kept 10 bases outside the gene matches. CDR1 SGHVS and CDR2 FQNEAQ come from the germline V gene. CDR3 length: 18 amino acids. The CDR3 is CASSPGGTALSGANVLTF. The CDR3 DNA is TGTGCCAGCAGCCCGGGGGGGACGGCCTTGTCTGGGGCCAACGTCCTGACTTTC.

The rearrangement joins TRBV11-3 to TRBJ2-2, with TRBD1 identical over 9 bases. The CDR3 covers 17 residues. The germline V gene has CDR1 SGHNT and CDR2 YENEEA. Trimming cost V 5 bases and J 0 bases; bases outside gene matches: 7. The CDR3 protein is CASSKHRGPTNTGELFF. The CDR3 coding sequence is TGTGCCAGCAGCAAACACAGGGGGCCGACGAACACCGGGGAGCTGTTTTTT.

CDR3 sequence: CAWTPERGLQETQYF. DNA for the CDR3: TGTGCCTGGACCCCGGAGCGGGGCCTCCAAGAGACCCAGTACTTC. This chain connects TRBV30 to TRBJ2-5, with TRBD2 matching 7 bases. The ends lost 4 bases at V and 1 base at J; junction bases unmatched: 9. CDR1 and CDR2 from the germline V gene are GTSNPN and SVGIG (reference sequence). The CDR3 spans 15 residues.

CDR3 DNA: TGTGCCAGCAGCTTGGGTCGGGGGGAGCAGTACTTC. This sequence encodes CASSLGRGEQYF. The chain is built from TRBV5-6 and TRBJ2-7, with a tentative D call TRBD2 (6 bases). CDR1 is SGHDT, CDR2 YYEEEE, per germline. This CDR3 contains 12 residues. The V end was cut by 0 bases, the J end by 7 bases, with 8 bases between.

The chain couples TRBV27 to TRBJ2-2; D uncertain. Germline V lookup: CDR1 MNHEY, CDR2 SMNVEV (reference sequence). V lost 3 bases and J lost 0, with 17 bases in between. This CDR3 comprises 18 residues. This CDR3 is CASSFSGPVFANTGELFF. CDR3 nucleotides: TGTGCCAGCAGTTTCTCTGGTCCAGTTTTTGCGAACACCGGGGAGCTGTTTTTT.

This clone occurred once. CDR3 sequence: CSVTQHYTRLAFF. CDR3 DNA: TGCAGCGTGACCCAGCACTATACAAGGCTTGCTTTCTTT. The chain uses TRBV29-1 and TRBJ1-1; D is undetermined. Trimming took off 6 bases at V and 11 bases at J, with 22 bases between the two ends. There are 13 residues in the CDR3. Germline assignment: CDR1 SQVTM and CDR2 ANQGSEA.

This clone was detected only a few times. The chain joins TRBV4-1 to TRBJ1-4, with D tentatively TRBD1 (5 bases). CDR3 length: 13 amino acids. The V end lost 2 bases, the J end lost 8 bases, and 9 bases lay between the germline ends. From germline, CDR1 is MGHRA and CDR2 YSYEKL. This CDR3 is CASSQLRGEKLFF. Here the CDR3 DNA reads TGCGCCAGCAGCCAACTGCGGGGCGAAAAACTGTTTTTT.

The chain carries TRBV7-8 and TRBJ2-2, with D maybe TRBD2 (6 bases). CDR1 is SGHVS, CDR2 FQNEAQ, per germline. This CDR3 has 16 residues. V was cut by 1 base and J by 5 bases, with 14 bases left in between. The CDR3 nucleotides are TGTGCCAGCAGCTTAGTCGTACTTCGGGAGACCGGGGAGCTGTTTTTT. Protein: CASSLVVLRETGELFF.

This clone showed up just a few times. V gene TRBV4-1 combines with J gene TRBJ1-2; TRBD1 might be the D (5 bases). The germline CDR1 and CDR2 sequences are MGHRA and YSYEKL. With 8 bases removed from V and 4 bases from J, the gap between germline ends came to 17 bases. The CDR3 is 14 residues long. The CDR3 loop reads CASAAGLSGYGYTF. In nucleotides, the CDR3 is TGCGCCAGCGCTGCAGGGTTATCAGGCTATGGCTACACCTTC.

This CDR3 reads CASSRPPLGQPQHF. The CDR3 region has the DNA TGTGCCAGCTCTAGGCCCCCCCTCGGGCAGCCCCAGCATTTT. J is TRBJ1-5 and V is TRBV2; no clear D gene. Trimming took off 8 bases at V and 7 bases at J, with 18 bases between the two ends. The CDR3 totals 14 residues. Germline V lookup: CDR1 SNHLY, CDR2 FYNNEI. The variable domain in full, completed from reference TRBV2 and TRBJ1-5, reads EPEVTQTPSHQVTQMGQEVILRCVPISNHLYFYWYRQILGQKVEFLVSFYNNEISEKSEIFDDQFSVERPDGSNFTLKIRSTKLEDSAMYFCASSRPPLGQPQHFGDGTRLSIL.

The J gene is TRBJ2-7, the V gene TRBV6-6; no clear D. The V gene lost 6 bases and the J gene lost 3 bases, with 15 bases spanning the gap. CDR1 is MNHNY and CDR2 is SVGAGI in the germline V gene (reference sequence). The CDR3 is 14 residues long. CDR3 nucleotide sequence: TGTGCCAGCAGGCCGTCCGGGTCCCACTACGAGCAGTACTTC. Translation: CASRPSGSHYEQYF.

The rearrangement uses TRBV14 and TRBJ1-1, with a possible D match to TRBD1 (6 bases). Between the trimmed V and J ends, which lost 4 bases and 4 bases, there was a span of 16 bases. Germline CDR1 is SGHDN and CDR2 is FVKESK. CDR3 length: 15 residues. CDR3 sequence reads: CASSPYQQGTTEAFF. As DNA, the CDR3 is TGTGCCAGCAGCCCCTATCAACAGGGTACCACTGAAGCTTTCTTT.

The V call is TRBV4-2, the J call TRBJ2-2, with D hard to call. From germline, CDR1 is LGHNA and CDR2 YNFKEQ. The V end was cut by 0 bases, the J end by 2 bases, with 10 bases between. The CDR3 contains 16 residues. In nucleotides, the CDR3 is TGTGCCAGCAGCCAAGACGGAACAGAAAACACCGGGGAGCTGTTTTTT. It encodes CASSQDGTENTGELFF.

The chain links TRBV13 to TRBJ1-1, with no clear D. Germline V gene lookup returns CDR1 PRHDT and CDR2 FYEKMQ (reference sequence). This CDR3 has 14 amino acids. The V and J ends lost 5 bases and 7 bases respectively, with 17 bases between them. CDR3 nucleotide sequence: TGTGCCAGCAGCCCCGGCCGGGGTGCTAGTGAAGCTTTCTTT. Amino acids: CASSPGRGASEAFF. The full variable domain, in which reference TRBV13 and TRBJ1-1 provide the parts outside the CDR3, is AAGVIQSPRHLIKEKRETATLKCYPIPRHDTVYWYQQGPGQDPQFLISFYEKMQSDKGSIPDRFSAQQFSDYHSELNMSSLELGDSALYFCASSPGRGASEAFFGQGTRLTVV.

The chain uses TRBV2 and TRBJ2-1, with D possibly being TRBD1 (6 bases). Germline CDR1 and CDR2: SNHLY and FYNNEI. V was trimmed by 7 bases and J by 6 bases, leaving 16 bases between them. The CDR3 consists of 14 residues. The CDR3 loop is CASTREEGGNEQFF. DNA of the CDR3: TGTGCCAGCACTCGGGAAGAAGGGGGCAATGAGCAGTTCTTC.

This clone was observed a single time. The J gene is TRBJ1-5, the V gene TRBV19, with 8 bases fitting TRBD1. The CDR3 sequence is 14 residues long. The V gene's germline CDR1 is LNHDA and CDR2 SQIVND (reference sequence). V was pared by 4 bases and J by 6 bases, with 5 bases of the junction left unmatched. The CDR3 protein is CASSTGQGSQPQHF. The CDR3 coding sequence is TGTGCCAGTAGTACCGGACAGGGCTCTCAGCCCCAGCATTTT. Supplemented by reference TRBV19 and TRBJ1-5, the full variable domain reads DGGITQSPKYLFRKEGQNVTLSCEQNLNHDAMYWYRQDPGQGLRLIYYSQIVNDFQKGDIAEGYSVSREKKESFPLTVTSAQKNPTAFYLCASSTGQGSQPQHFGDGTRLSIL.

The CDR3 DNA sequence: TGTGCCAGCAGCCTTGGACAGAACCCCTACGAGCAGTACTTC. Amino acids: CASSLGQNPYEQYF. The rearrangement links TRBV5-6 to TRBJ2-7; D perhaps matches TRBD1 (6 bases). Germline V lookup: CDR1 SGHDT, CDR2 YYEEEE. Trimming removed 4 bases at V and 2 bases at J, with 13 bases between. CDR3 size: 14 residues.

The chain couples TRBV29-1 to TRBJ2-5; maybe TRBD2 (5 bases). CDR3 length equals 13 residues. Germline V gene lookup returns CDR1 SQVTM and CDR2 ANQGSEA. Trimming took off 5 bases at V and 2 bases at J, with 12 bases between the two ends. The CDR3 loop reads CSVSGIIQETQYF. The CDR3 bases are TGCAGCGTTAGCGGTATAATTCAAGAGACCCAGTACTTC.

The V and J genes are TRBV10-1 and TRBJ2-5; tentatively, D is TRBD1 (5 bases). This CDR3 comprises 16 residues. CDR1 is WNHNN, CDR2 SYGVQD, per germline (reference sequence). The V end lost 5 bases, the J end lost 2 bases, and 18 bases lay between the germline ends. The CDR3 DNA follows: TGCGCCAGCAGTAGTGGCAGGGCAGGCACACAAGAGACCCAGTACTTC. It codes for CASSSGRAGTQETQYF.

This clone was found a few times. The J gene is TRBJ1-1, the V gene TRBV6-6; the D gene is possibly TRBD1 (5 bases). Germline V gene sequence: CDR1 MNHNY, CDR2 SVGAGI (reference sequence). Trimming left V 5 bases short and J 6 bases short, with 7 bases between. The CDR3 covers 11 residues. CDR3 bases: TGTGCCAGCAGTAGCAGGGCTGAAGCTTTCTTT. Its translation is CASSSRAEAFF.

The genes are TRBV5-6 and TRBJ2-2; possible D gene TRBD1, 5 bases. The V gene lost 2 bases and the J gene lost 5 bases, with 7 bases spanning the gap. The CDR3 totals 13 residues. From germline, CDR1 is SGHDT and CDR2 YYEEEE. Here the CDR3 reads CASSFQGTGELFF. CDR3 DNA: TGTGCCAGCAGCTTCCAGGGAACCGGGGAGCTGTTTTTT.

The chain is built from TRBV6-6 and TRBJ2-5, with 11 bases fitting TRBD2. The ends lost 8 bases at V and 4 bases at J; junction bases unmatched: 9. CDR1 is MNHNY and CDR2 is SVGAGI in the germline V gene (reference sequence). The CDR3 is 15 residues long. The DNA for the CDR3 is TGTGCCAGCGCTTTAGCGGGAGGGCCCGGAGAGACCCAGTACTTC. It is translated as CASALAGGPGETQYF.

V and J are TRBV15 and TRBJ2-7; maybe TRBD1 (6 bases). V was trimmed by 0 bases and J by 0 bases, leaving 9 bases between them. This CDR3 contains 15 residues. Per germline, CDR1 LNHNV and CDR2 YYDKDF (reference sequence). Written as DNA, the CDR3 is TGTGCCACCAGCAGAGATGTGACAGGCTCCTACGAGCAGTACTTC. It yields the protein CATSRDVTGSYEQYF.